These T cell receptor beta chains were read from a single sample in a study of blood T cell repertoires in COVID-19. Here immunoSEQ multiplex PCR was the method, and the copy in TCRdb shows in-frame clones only, minus some. The sample gives about 200,000 clones, 82% of which show up once; less than 5.5% is in the top ten. Material: PBMCs or T cells enriched from blood (not recorded which). All receptors derive from an older woman with acute COVID-19. Both conserved end residues are part of each CDR3. The D gene is left open where the match is weak. Not all rows give a size; the values are once, few, many and, for expanded clones, a class.

TRBJ1-4 - TRBV6-5 few TGTGCCAGCAGTTACCGAGGATGGGCTAATGAAAAACTGTTTTTT CASSYRGWANEKLFF
TRBJ2-5 - TRBV9 - TGTGCCAGCAGCCCAAGGGACATTTACCAAGAGACCCAGTACTTC CASSPRDIYQETQYF
TRBJ1-2 TRBD1 TRBV7-9 - TGTGCCAGCAGTCGAGACAGGGACGCCTATGGCTACACCTTC CASSRDRDAYGYTF
TRBJ2-1 TRBD1 TRBV7-2 - TGTGCCACCTCGACAGGGGAAGGATGGAATGAGCAGTTCTTC CATSTGEGWNEQFF
TRBJ1-5 - TRBV21-1 once TGTGCCAGCAGCAAGGGGTTCCGGGACAGGGGGCGCGGTCAGCCCCAGCATTTT CASSKGFRDRGRGQPQHF
TRBJ2-5 TRBD2 TRBV7-2 - TGTGCCAGCAGCTCCCCGGCTAGCGGCCAAGAGACCCAGTACTTC CASSSPASGQETQYF
TRBJ1-5 TRBD1 TRBV6-2/TRBV6-3 - TGTGCCAGCAGGTACGGGACAGGGACTTCGCAGCCCCAGCATTTT CASRYGTGTSQPQHF
TRBJ2-3 TRBD2 TRBV5-5 - TGTGCCAGCAGCTCCAGGCCGGATAGCGGGGCAGATACGCAGTATTTT CASSSRPDSGADTQYF
TRBJ2-1 TRBD2 TRBV6-5 - TGTGCCAGCAGTTACTCGACGGCGGGGGGCCCCCATGAGCAGTTCTTC CASSYSTAGGPHEQFF
TRBJ1-2 - TRBV25-1 - TGTGCCAGCAGTGCCCGAGAGGGCTACACCTTC CASSAREGYTF
TRBJ1-1 TRBD1 TRBV29-1 - TGCAGCGTTGAAGGACAGGGCGGCGACACTGAAGCTTTCTTT CSVEGQGGDTEAFF
TRBJ1-5 TRBD1 TRBV5-8 - TGTGCCAGCAGCCCGAGGGACAGGACCCCAGAGCAGCCCCAGCATTTT CASSPRDRTPEQPQHF
TRBJ1-1 - TRBV5-1 once TGCGCCAGCAGCTTGCTAGCTCAGAACACTGAAGCTTTCTTT CASSLLAQNTEAFF
TRBJ2-6 - TRBV30 - TGTGCCTGCGAACAGGGATCTGACAACGTCCTGACTTTC CACEQGSDNVLTF
TRBJ2-6 - TRBV7-2 - TGTGCCAGCAGCTTATCTACCTCTGGGGCCAACGTCCTGACTTTC CASSLSTSGANVLTF